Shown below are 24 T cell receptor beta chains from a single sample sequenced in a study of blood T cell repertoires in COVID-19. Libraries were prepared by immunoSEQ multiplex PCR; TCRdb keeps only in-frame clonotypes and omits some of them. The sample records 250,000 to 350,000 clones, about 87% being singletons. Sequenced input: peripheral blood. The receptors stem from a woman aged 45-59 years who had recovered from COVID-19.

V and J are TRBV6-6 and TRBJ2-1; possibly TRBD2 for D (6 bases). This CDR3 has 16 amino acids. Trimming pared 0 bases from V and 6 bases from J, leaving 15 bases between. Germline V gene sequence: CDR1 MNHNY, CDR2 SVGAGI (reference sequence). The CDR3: CASSYSYGGIGNEQFF. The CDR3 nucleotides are TGTGCCAGCAGTTACTCGTACGGGGGTATCGGCAATGAGCAGTTCTTC.

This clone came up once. The CDR3, as DNA: TGTGCCAGTGGACCAGGGTTTGGCACTGAAGCTTTCTTT. This encodes CASGPGFGTEAFF. The chain couples TRBV19 to TRBJ1-1, with a possible D match to TRBD1 (5 bases). V was shortened by 8 bases and J by 4 bases, with 14 bases between the two germline ends. The CDR3 is made up of 13 amino acids. Germline lookup yields CDR1 LNHDA and CDR2 SQIVND (reference sequence).

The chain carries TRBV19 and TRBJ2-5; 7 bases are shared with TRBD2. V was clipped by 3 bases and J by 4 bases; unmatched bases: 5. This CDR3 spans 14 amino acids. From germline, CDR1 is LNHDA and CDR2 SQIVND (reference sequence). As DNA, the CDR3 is TGTGCCAGTAGTATCCGGGGGGAGGTAGAGACCCAGTACTTC. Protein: CASSIRGEVETQYF.

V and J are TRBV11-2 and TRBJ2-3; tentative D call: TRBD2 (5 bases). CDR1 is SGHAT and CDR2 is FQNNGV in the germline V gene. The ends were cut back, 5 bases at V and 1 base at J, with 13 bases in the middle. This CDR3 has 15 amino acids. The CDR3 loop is CASSPERVGTDTQYF. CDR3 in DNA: TGTGCCAGCAGCCCCGAGAGGGTGGGCACAGATACGCAGTATTTT. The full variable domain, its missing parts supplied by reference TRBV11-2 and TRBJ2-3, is EAGVAQSPRYKIIEKRQSVAFWCNPISGHATLYWYQQILGQGPKLLIQFQNNGVVDDSQLPKDRFSAERLKGVDSTLKIQPAKLEDSAVYLCASSPERVGTDTQYFGPGTRLTVL.

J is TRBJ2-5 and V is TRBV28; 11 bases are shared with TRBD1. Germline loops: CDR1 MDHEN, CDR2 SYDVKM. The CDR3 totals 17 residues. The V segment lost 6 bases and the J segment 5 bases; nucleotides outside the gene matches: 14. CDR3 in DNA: TGTGCCAGCAGCCTCCCCCGGGACAGGGGGTTTTATGAGACCCAGTACTTC. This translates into CASSLPRDRGFYETQYF.

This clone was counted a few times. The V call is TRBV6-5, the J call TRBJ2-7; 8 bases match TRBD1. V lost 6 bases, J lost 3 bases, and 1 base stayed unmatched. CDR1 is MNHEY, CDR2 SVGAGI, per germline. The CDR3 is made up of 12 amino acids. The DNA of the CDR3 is TGTGCCAGCAGAGGACAGGGCTACGAGCAGTACTTC. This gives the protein CASRGQGYEQYF.

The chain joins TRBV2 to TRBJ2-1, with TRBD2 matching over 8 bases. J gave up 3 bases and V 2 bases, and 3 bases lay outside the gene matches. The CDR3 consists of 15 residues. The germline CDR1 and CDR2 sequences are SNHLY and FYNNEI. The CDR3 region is CASSESGRIYNEQFF. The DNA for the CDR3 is TGTGCCAGCAGTGAAAGCGGGAGAATCTACAATGAGCAGTTCTTC.

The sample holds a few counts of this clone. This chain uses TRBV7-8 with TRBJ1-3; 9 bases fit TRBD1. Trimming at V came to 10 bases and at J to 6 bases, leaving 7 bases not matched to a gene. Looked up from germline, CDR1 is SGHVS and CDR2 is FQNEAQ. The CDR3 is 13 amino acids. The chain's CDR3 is CATGQGQKNTIYF. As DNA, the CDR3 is TGTGCCACGGGACAGGGCCAGAAAAACACCATATATTTT. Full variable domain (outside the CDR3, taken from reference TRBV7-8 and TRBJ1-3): GAGVSQSPRYKVAKRGQDVALRCDPISGHVSLFWYQQALGQGPEFLTYFQNEAQLDKSGLPSDRFFAERPEGSVSTLKIQRTQQEDSAVYLCATGQGQKNTIYFGEGSWLTVV.

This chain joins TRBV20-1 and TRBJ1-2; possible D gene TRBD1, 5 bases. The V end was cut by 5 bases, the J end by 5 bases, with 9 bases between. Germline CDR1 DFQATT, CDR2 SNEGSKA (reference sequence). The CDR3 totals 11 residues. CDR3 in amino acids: CSAARGYGYTF. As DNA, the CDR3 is TGCAGTGCTGCTAGGGGATATGGCTACACCTTC.

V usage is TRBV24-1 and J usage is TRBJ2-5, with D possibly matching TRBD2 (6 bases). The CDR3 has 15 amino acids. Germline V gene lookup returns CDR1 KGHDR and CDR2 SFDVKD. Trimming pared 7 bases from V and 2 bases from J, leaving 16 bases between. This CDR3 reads CATRRERRGQETQYF. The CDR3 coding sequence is TGTGCCACCAGGAGGGAGAGACGGGGGCAAGAGACCCAGTACTTC.

CDR3 in DNA: TGTGCCAGCAGCTGGAGGGACTCTCTAGACAATGAGCAGTTCTTC. Amino acids: CASSWRDSLDNEQFF. The genes are TRBV7-9 and TRBJ2-1; a possible D gene is TRBD2 (6 bases). CDR3 size: 15 residues. Deletions cut 4 bases from V and 5 bases from J, with 15 bases between. Per germline, CDR1 SEHNR and CDR2 FQNEAQ (reference sequence).

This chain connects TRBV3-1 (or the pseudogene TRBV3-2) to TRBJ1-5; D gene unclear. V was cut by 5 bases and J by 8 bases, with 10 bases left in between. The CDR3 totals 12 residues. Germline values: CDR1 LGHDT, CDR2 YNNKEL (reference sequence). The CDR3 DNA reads TGTGCCAGCAGCGATACGGGGAAGCCCCAGCATTTT. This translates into CASSDTGKPQHF.

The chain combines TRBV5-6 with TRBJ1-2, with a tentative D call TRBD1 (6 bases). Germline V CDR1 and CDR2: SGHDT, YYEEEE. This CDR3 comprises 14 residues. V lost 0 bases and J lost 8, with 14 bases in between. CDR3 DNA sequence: TGTGCCAGCAGCTTGGGGCTGGGGGCGATCGGCTACACCTTC. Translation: CASSLGLGAIGYTF.

CDR3 amino acids: CASSMRETQYF. CDR3 nucleotides: TGTGCCAGTAGTATGCGGGAGACCCAGTACTTC. This sequence joins TRBV19 and TRBJ2-5; D remains ambiguous. V was pared by 3 bases and J by 5 bases, with 4 bases between. CDR3 length: 11 residues. The germline CDR1 and CDR2 sequences are LNHDA and SQIVND (reference sequence).

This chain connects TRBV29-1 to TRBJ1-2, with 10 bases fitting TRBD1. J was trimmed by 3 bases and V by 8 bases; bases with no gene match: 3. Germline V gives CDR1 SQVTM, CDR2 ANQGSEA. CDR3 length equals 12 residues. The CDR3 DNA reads TGCAGCTACGGACAGGGGGACTATGGCTACACCTTC. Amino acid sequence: CSYGQGDYGYTF.

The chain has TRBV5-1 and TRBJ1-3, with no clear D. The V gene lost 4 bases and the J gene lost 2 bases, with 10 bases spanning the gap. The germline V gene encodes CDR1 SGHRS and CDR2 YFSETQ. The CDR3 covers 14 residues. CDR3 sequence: CASSGGEPGNTIYF. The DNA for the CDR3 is TGCGCCAGCAGCGGAGGTGAACCTGGAAACACCATATATTTT.

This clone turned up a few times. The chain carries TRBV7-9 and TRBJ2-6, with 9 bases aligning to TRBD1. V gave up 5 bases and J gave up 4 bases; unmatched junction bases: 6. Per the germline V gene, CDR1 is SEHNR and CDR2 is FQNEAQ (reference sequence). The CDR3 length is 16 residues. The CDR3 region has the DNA TGTGCCAGCAGCGGACGACAGGGGGAGGGGGCCAACGTCCTGACTTTC. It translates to CASSGRQGEGANVLTF.

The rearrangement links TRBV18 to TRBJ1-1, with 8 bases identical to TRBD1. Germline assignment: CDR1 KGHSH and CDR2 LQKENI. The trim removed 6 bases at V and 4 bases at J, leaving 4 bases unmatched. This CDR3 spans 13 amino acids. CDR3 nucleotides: TGTGCCAGCTCTCAGGGGGCGGGCACTGAAGCTTTCTTT. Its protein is CASSQGAGTEAFF.

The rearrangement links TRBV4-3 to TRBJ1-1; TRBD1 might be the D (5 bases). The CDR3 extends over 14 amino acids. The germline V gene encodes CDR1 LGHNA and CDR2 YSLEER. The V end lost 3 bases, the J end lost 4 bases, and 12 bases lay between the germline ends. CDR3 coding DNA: TGCGCCAGCAGCCAGGCCGCAGGGTTCACTGAAGCTTTCTTT. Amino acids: CASSQAAGFTEAFF.

The CDR3 coding sequence is TGTGCCAGCACCCTGTTGACAGGGCCTACCTATGGCTACACCTTC. Amino acids: CASTLLTGPTYGYTF. V usage is TRBV21-1 and J usage is TRBJ1-2; the D call in the table, TRBD1, was not verified against the DNA. TRBV21-1 is a pseudogene segment. This CDR3 comprises 15 residues.

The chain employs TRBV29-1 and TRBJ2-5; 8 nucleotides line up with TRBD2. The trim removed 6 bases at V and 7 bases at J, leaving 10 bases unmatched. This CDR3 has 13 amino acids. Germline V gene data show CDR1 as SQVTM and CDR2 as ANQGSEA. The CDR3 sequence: CSVTGGALGTQYF. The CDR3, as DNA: TGCAGCGTCACCGGGGGGGCCCTGGGGACCCAGTACTTC.

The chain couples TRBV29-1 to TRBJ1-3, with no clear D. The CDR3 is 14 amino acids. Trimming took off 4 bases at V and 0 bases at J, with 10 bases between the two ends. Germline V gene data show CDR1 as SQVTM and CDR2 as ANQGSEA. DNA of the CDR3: TGCAGCGTTGTGTGGCAGGACTCTGGAAACACCATATATTTT. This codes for CSVVWQDSGNTIYF.

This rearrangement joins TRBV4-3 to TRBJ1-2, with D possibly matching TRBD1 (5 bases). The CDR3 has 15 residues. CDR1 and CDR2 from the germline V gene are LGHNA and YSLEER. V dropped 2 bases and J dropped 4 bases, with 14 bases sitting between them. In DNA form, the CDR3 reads TGCGCCAGCAGCCAACTAGGGGCAGGACCCTATGGCTACACCTTC. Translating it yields CASSQLGAGPYGYTF.

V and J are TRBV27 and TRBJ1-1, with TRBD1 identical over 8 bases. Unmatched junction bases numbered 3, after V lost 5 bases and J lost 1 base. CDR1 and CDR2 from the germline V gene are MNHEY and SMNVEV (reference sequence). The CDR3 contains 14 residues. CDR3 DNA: TGTGCCAGCAGTACCACAGGGGGGAACACTGAAGCTTTCTTT. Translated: CASSTTGGNTEAFF.